The clone carrying this T cell receptor beta chain was detected many times. Sample-barcoded 5' priming and a J-beta primer mix drove a second PCR of about 6 to 12 cycles. Researchers report that a template-switch adaptor with 12 random nucleotides tagged each cDNA molecule. TCRdb independently ran MiXCR on the 5' RACE reads; one entry per CDR3 protein. Among around 670,000 distinct CDR3 sequences listed, about 30% were seen once. Per the germline V gene, CDR1 is ENHRY and CDR2 is SYGVKD. V was clipped by 4 bases and J by 4 bases; unmatched bases: 7. The CDR3 extends over 15 amino acids. The data were taken from a study of blood T cells in healthy people across ages.

The sample comprised blood. This receptor was taken from a woman older than 75 in good health. V and J are TRBV10-3 and TRBJ2-1, with 7 positions matching TRBD2. CDR3 region: CAISVSGGIYNEQFF. CDR3 DNA sequence: TGTGCCATCAGTGTATCGGGGGGAATATACAATGAGCAGTTCTTC.